This T cell receptor beta chain was captured by sequencing in a study of T cells in Graves' hyperthyroidism and ophthalmopathy. Trimming stripped 7 bases from V and 9 bases from J, with 20 bases between. The germline V gene has CDR1 SGHTS and CDR2 YDEGEE. The CDR3 loop spans 13 amino acids. Patients counted as stable if ophthalmopathy did not develop within 18 months. RNA transcripts yielded amplified TCR beta CDR3 regions. The HTBI primer set served for first-round RT-PCR of the TCR CDR3. MiXCR was run by TCRdb on the multiplex PCR reads, yielding one entry per CDR3 protein. The sample contains approximately 630,000 distinct CDR3 sequences, about 17% of which appear only once.

Sequences were obtained from blood. The TCR comes from a woman between 25 and 40 years old with Graves' hyperthyroidism. V is TRBV5-8 and J is TRBJ2-7, with D perhaps matching TRBD2 (6 bases). CDR3 protein: CASGLRGLWGQYF. Written as DNA, the CDR3 is TGTGCCAGCGGCCTGCGGGGACTTTGGGGGCAGTACTTC.